This entry lists 23 T cell receptor beta chains sequenced from one sample in a study of T cell repertoires in cytomegalovirus infection. Antigens of these TCRs are unknown. MiXCR, run by TCRdb on the reads, gives a single entry per CDR3 protein. The sample consists of some 270,000 distinct CDR3 sequences, 20% to 25% of them appearing once. The sequenced sample was cultured PBMCs, obtained from culture after CMV antigen stimulation. Receptors were obtained from a human donor in good health (CMV status not recorded). Some clones in this sample may be carry-over from other donors' samples.

This clonotype appeared many times. This chain links TRBV12-3 or TRBV12-4 with TRBJ2-7; a weak D match, TRBD1 (6 bases). The ends were cut back, 3 bases at V and 1 base at J, with 13 bases in the middle. The CDR3 runs 15 residues. The CDR3 region has the DNA TGTGCCAGCAGTTTTGCCGGGACACCATCCTACGAGCAGTACTTC. Translated: CASSFAGTPSYEQYF.

The chain combines TRBV27 with TRBJ2-4; no reliable D call. Germline CDR1 is MNHEY and CDR2 is SMNVEV (reference sequence). Trimming stripped 3 bases from V and 4 bases from J, with 7 bases between. This CDR3 has 13 residues. CDR3 coding DNA: TGTGCCAGCAGTTTTAGCCAGAAAAACATTCAGTACTTC. Amino acids: CASSFSQKNIQYF.

This chain links TRBV11-3 with TRBJ2-1; 8 positions match TRBD1. The CDR3 length is 16 residues. Germline V gene sequence: CDR1 SGHNT, CDR2 YENEEA. Germline trimming cut 0 bases from V and 4 bases from J; bases unmatched to any gene: 5. The CDR3 here is CASSLEPGGRYNEQFF. DNA of the CDR3: TGTGCCAGCAGCTTAGAGCCAGGGGGCCGGTACAATGAGCAGTTCTTC.

This clonotype was seen only a few times. V gene TRBV6-2 or TRBV6-3 combines with J gene TRBJ1-1; D is perhaps TRBD1 (6 bases). CDR1 is MNHEY, CDR2 SVGEGT, per germline. The germline V and J ends were trimmed by 7 bases and 4 bases, with 16 bases remaining between them. CDR3 length equals 14 residues. The CDR3 DNA reads as TGTGCCAGCACCTACATCGGGGGCCTCACTGAAGCTTTCTTT. It translates to CASTYIGGLTEAFF.

This clonotype was seen repeatedly, ten times or more. The junction and the germline gene differ at one end; a read error may be behind it. The chain carries TRBV20-1 and TRBJ1-1; D call uncertain. Germline loops: CDR1 DFQATT, CDR2 SNEGSKA (reference sequence). CDR3 length: 12 residues. CDR3 sequence (DNA): TGCAGTGCTAGAGATAAAGGGCGCGCAATGATCTTT. Its translation: CSARDKGRAMIF.

A few counts support this clonotype. The J gene is TRBJ2-3, the V gene TRBV24-1; tentatively, D is TRBD2 (6 bases). The CDR3 totals 14 residues. The V gene's germline CDR1 is KGHDR and CDR2 SFDVKD. Trimming removed 3 bases at V and 1 base at J, with 7 bases between. The CDR3 reads CATSDPSGTDTQYF. The CDR3 DNA follows: TGTGCCACCAGTGATCCTAGCGGCACAGATACGCAGTATTTT.

This clonotype was detected a few times. The chain uses TRBV2 and TRBJ2-5; 11 nucleotides match TRBD2. Germline-derived CDR1 and CDR2 are SNHLY and FYNNEI. V trimming: 7 bases; J trimming: 0 bases; junction bases outside the gene matches: 10. CDR3 size: 17 residues. CDR3 protein: CASIWLAGGSYQETQYF. For the CDR3, the DNA is TGTGCCAGCATTTGGCTAGCGGGAGGATCGTACCAAGAGACCCAGTACTTC.

V and J are TRBV20-1 and TRBJ2-1; TRBD2 agrees at 10 bases. From germline, CDR1 is DFQATT and CDR2 SNEGSKA (reference sequence). The CDR3 has 15 amino acids. Trimming cost V 3 bases and J 0 bases; bases outside gene matches: 2. The CDR3 DNA follows: TGCAGTGCTAGTTCTAGCGGGAGCTCCTACAATGAGCAGTTCTTC. This sequence encodes CSASSSGSSYNEQFF.

This sequence joins TRBV28 and TRBJ2-2; 7 bases map to TRBD2. The germline V gene encodes CDR1 MDHEN and CDR2 SYDVKM. V was clipped by 6 bases and J by 6 bases; unmatched bases: 4. The CDR3 contains 13 residues. DNA for the CDR3: TGTGCCAGCAGAGATCGGGGGGCCGGGGAGCTGTTTTTT. It yields the protein CASRDRGAGELFF.

Details on this clonotype: One junction end disagrees with the germline gene, perhaps due to a read error. CDR3 protein: CASSQGGTVQETQYF. In DNA, the CDR3 is TGTGCCAGCAGCCAAGGGGGGACAGTCCAAGAGACCCAGTACTTC. The J gene is TRBJ2-5, the V gene TRBV4-1, with D maybe TRBD1 (7 bases). Germline CDR1 is MGHRA and CDR2 is YSYEKL. This CDR3 has 15 residues.

The chain couples TRBV19 to TRBJ2-1; 8 bases are shared with TRBD2. V dropped 7 bases and J dropped 9; count of bases not matched to a gene: 8. The CDR3 spans 13 residues. The germline V gene has CDR1 LNHDA and CDR2 SQIVND (reference sequence). CDR3 nucleotide sequence: TGTGCCAGTACTGGCCGTAGCGGGATTGAGCAGTTCTTC. It codes for CASTGRSGIEQFF.

This sequence joins TRBV7-6 and TRBJ2-2; 11 nucleotides line up with TRBD2. J was trimmed by 1 base and V by 3 bases; bases with no gene match: 4. Germline V gives CDR1 SGHVS, CDR2 FNYEAQ. The CDR3 totals 17 residues. CDR3 nucleotide sequence: TGTGCCAGCAGCTTCCCCCTAGCGGGAGGGAACACCGGGGAGCTGTTTTTT. Residues: CASSFPLAGGNTGELFF.

This clonotype has ten or more counts. This chain uses TRBV7-2 with TRBJ2-2; a possible D gene is TRBD1 (5 bases). Germline lookup yields CDR1 SGHTA and CDR2 FQGNSA. Trimming took off 5 bases at V and 7 bases at J, with 14 bases between the two ends. This CDR3 has 14 amino acids. In DNA, the CDR3 is TGTGCCAGCAGCCCCTTGTCTAGGGGCGGGGAGCTGTTTTTT. Encoded protein: CASSPLSRGGELFF.

This clonotype was seen ten or more times. The CDR3 spells CASSKQGIGGYTF. The CDR3 DNA is TGTGCCAGCAGCAAACAGGGGATCGGAGGCTACACCTTC. This chain uses TRBV11-3 with TRBJ1-2, with TRBD1 matching 7 bases. The CDR3 totals 13 residues. The V gene's germline CDR1 is SGHNT and CDR2 YENEEA. V trimming: 5 bases; J trimming: 8 bases; junction bases outside the gene matches: 8.

The chain combines TRBV7-9 with TRBJ2-3; 12 nucleotides match TRBD2. The germline gives CDR1 SEHNR, CDR2 FQNEAQ (reference sequence). J lost 4 bases, V lost 5 bases, and 4 bases had no gene match. This CDR3 comprises 15 residues. The CDR3 DNA reads as TGTGCCAGCAGCCGACTAGCGGGAGAGGCAGATACGCAGTATTTT. Residues: CASSRLAGEADTQYF.

This chain connects TRBV19 to TRBJ1-5; a weak D match, TRBD1 (6 bases). This CDR3 is built from 17 residues. Trimming cost V 0 bases and J 1 base, with 13 bases left between them. Germline-derived CDR1 and CDR2 are LNHDA and SQIVND (reference sequence). The CDR3 spells CASSIDIWTVSNQPQHF. CDR3 coding DNA: TGTGCCAGTAGTATAGATATTTGGACAGTCAGCAATCAGCCCCAGCATTTT.

The chain links TRBV4-3 to TRBJ2-3, with D tentatively TRBD1 or TRBD2 (8 bases each). The CDR3 has 17 residues. From germline, CDR1 is LGHNA and CDR2 YSLEER. V was cut by 0 bases and J by 5 bases, with 18 bases left in between. CDR3: CASSQEAQGAGGDTQYF. In DNA, the CDR3 is TGCGCCAGCAGCCAAGAGGCCCAGGGGGCGGGAGGAGATACGCAGTATTTT.

The chain couples TRBV9 to TRBJ1-1; TRBD1 aligns across 8 bases. J lost 4 bases, V lost 0 bases, and 5 bases had no gene match. There are 15 residues in the CDR3. The germline V gene has CDR1 SGDLS and CDR2 YYNGEE. The CDR3 loop is CASSVELTGGTEAFF. The CDR3 coding sequence is TGTGCCAGCAGCGTAGAATTAACAGGGGGCACTGAAGCTTTCTTT.

V usage is TRBV19 and J usage is TRBJ1-2; D ambiguous. The V gene lost 5 bases and the J gene lost 8 bases, with 15 bases spanning the gap. Germline CDR1 LNHDA, CDR2 SQIVND (reference sequence). The CDR3 has 13 residues. In nucleotides, the CDR3 is TGTGCCAGTAGTGAAGATAGGGTTCGCGGCTACACCTTC. Amino acid sequence: CASSEDRVRGYTF.

This clonotype was counted between two and nine times. This sequence joins TRBV4-3 and TRBJ2-5; D gene uncertain. CDR3 size: 13 residues. V was clipped by 0 bases and J by 5 bases, with 7 bases between them. Germline lookup yields CDR1 LGHNA and CDR2 YSLEER. The CDR3 here is CASSQEERETQYF. CDR3 nucleotide sequence: TGCGCCAGCAGCCAAGAAGAACGGGAGACCCAGTACTTC.

This clonotype was detected a few times. The chain employs TRBV6-1 and TRBJ2-1; D may match TRBD1 or TRBD2 (6 bases each). V was clipped by 7 bases and J by 0 bases, with 16 bases between them. Germline V gene lookup returns CDR1 MNHNS and CDR2 SASEGT. This CDR3 is built from 16 residues. CDR3 bases: TGTGCCAGCACCCTAGGGGGGATGAGCTCCTACAATGAGCAGTTCTTC. Translating gives CASTLGGMSSYNEQFF.

This clonotype came up many times. This chain connects TRBV6-1 to TRBJ1-2, with TRBD1 as a possible D gene (5 bases). Germline loops: CDR1 MNHNS, CDR2 SASEGT. Between the trimmed V and J ends, which lost 5 bases and 4 bases, there was a span of 14 bases. The CDR3 runs 14 residues. CDR3 sequence reads: CASSPRGSVYGYTF. The CDR3 DNA is TGTGCCAGCAGTCCAAGGGGTTCCGTCTATGGCTACACCTTC.

This clonotype was seen a handful of times. The J gene is TRBJ2-1, the V gene TRBV20-1; tentatively, D is TRBD1 (5 bases). Trimming removed 3 bases from V and 0 bases from J, with 6 bases in between. The germline V gene has CDR1 DFQATT and CDR2 SNEGSKA (reference sequence). The CDR3 covers 13 residues. The CDR3 DNA sequence: TGCAGTGCTAGTAGGGGCTCCTACAATGAGCAGTTCTTC. Its translation is CSASRGSYNEQFF.